Listed below are T cell receptor beta chains from one sample, sequenced in a study of blood T cell repertoires in COVID-19. Clones were sequenced by immunoSEQ multiplex PCR, and TCRdb holds only the in-frame ones, with some missing. Of about 120,000 clones listed, about 85% were seen once; the top ten hold 6.5% to 8.5%. The sequenced sample was peripheral blood. These receptor sequences come from a human donor in a cohort sampled during active COVID-19. Each CDR3 is given with its conserved first and last residue. Fields, in order: V gene, D gene, J gene, clone size, CDR3 length, CDR3 DNA, CDR3 protein. The D gene is left open where the match is weak. The size entry is marked missing in some rows and otherwise reads once, few, many or a size class.

>TRBV27|.|TRBJ1-5|.|17
TGTGCCAGCAGTTTGGGGGCCGGTCCAGGGGACGGTCAGCCCCAGCATTTT
CASSLGAGPGDGQPQHF
>TRBV30|.|TRBJ1-5|.|16
TGTGCCTGGAGCCCCGGCGTTGTAGCTAGCAATCAGCCCCAGCATTTT
CAWSPGVVASNQPQHF
>TRBV10-1|.|TRBJ2-7|.|14
TGCGCCAGCAGTGAAATCAGGGGTTTCGACGAGCAGTACTTC
CASSEIRGFDEQYF
>TRBV15|.|TRBJ2-7|.|16
TGTGCCACCAGCAGAGATAATAGCGCGACGTTCTACGAGCAGTACTTC
CATSRDNSATFYEQYF
>TRBV7-6|.|TRBJ1-1|.|13
TGTGCCAGCAGCTTTGAACAGGGTTCTGAAGCTTTCTTT
CASSFEQGSEAFF
>TRBV7-3|.|TRBJ2-1|few|14
TGTGCCAGCAGCTTAGCGGGGCGACCTGATGAGCAGTTCTTC
CASSLAGRPDEQFF
>TRBV15|TRBD1|TRBJ2-7|.|16
TGTGCCACCAGCAGAGATCGGGGACAGGGGTCTTACGAGCAGTACTTC
CATSRDRGQGSYEQYF
>TRBV15|TRBD1|TRBJ2-7|.|16
TGTGCCACCAGCACCCAGCCCGGACAGGGATCCTACGAGCAGTACTTC
CATSTQPGQGSYEQYF
>TRBV24-1|TRBD1|TRBJ2-1|once|15
TGTGCCACCAGGGCCGGGACAGGGGACCACAATGAGCAGTTCTTC
CATRAGTGDHNEQFF
>TRBV10-3|TRBD2|TRBJ2-5|few|16
TGTGCCATCAGTGAGCCCGGTCTAGCGGGGCCAGAGACCCAGTACTTC
CAISEPGLAGPETQYF
>TRBV7-9|.|TRBJ2-1|.|13
TGTGCCAGCAGCTTAGGGTCTAGCGTGGAGCAGTTCTTC
CASSLGSSVEQFF
>TRBV27|TRBD2|TRBJ2-7|.|15
TGTGCCAGCAGTGTTCGACTAGCGGGGACCTACGAGCAGTACTTC
CASSVRLAGTYEQYF
>TRBV18|TRBD1|TRBJ1-4|.|16
TGTGCCAGCTCATGGGACAGGGGGGCAACTAATGAAAAACTGTTTTTT
CASSWDRGATNEKLFF
>TRBV3-1/TRBV3-2|.|TRBJ2-2|.|16
TGTGCCAGCAGCCAAGTACCGGAGAATGGCGCCGGGGAGCTGTTTTTT
CASSQVPENGAGELFF
>TRBV18|TRBD2|TRBJ2-1|.|16
TGTGCCAGCTCACCGCGGACTAGCGGAGATGATAATGAGCAGTTCTTC
CASSPRTSGDDNEQFF
>TRBV7-8|TRBD2|TRBJ2-1|.|13
TGTGCCAGCAGAAGGCGGGGGGGCAATGAGCAGTTCTTC
CASRRRGGNEQFF
>TRBV28|.|TRBJ2-1|.|15
TGTGCCAGCAATAAATTCGGGGGCTCCTACAATGAGCAGTTCTTC
CASNKFGGSYNEQFF
>TRBV7-6|.|TRBJ2-3|.|13
TGTGCCAGCAGCAGTCCGGTGACAGATACGCAGTATTTT
CASSSPVTDTQYF
>TRBV10-3|TRBD2|TRBJ2-5|.|18
TGTGCCATCAGTGAGTCGATTATTGCGGCGGGGGGACAAGAGACCCAGTACTTC
CAISESIIAAGGQETQYF
>TRBV3-1/TRBV3-2|.|TRBJ2-7|.|16
TGTGCCAGCAGCCAGGGCTCGCTAGCGAGGTCCTACGAGCAGTACTTC
CASSQGSLARSYEQYF
>TRBV4-1|TRBD2|TRBJ2-7|.|17
TGCGCCAGCAGCCAAGAAACAGAGGGGAGGGTCTCCTACGAGCAGTACTTC
CASSQETEGRVSYEQYF
>TRBV7-3|.|TRBJ1-1|.|14
TGTGCCAGCAGCTTGTTGGGGGGGAACACTGAAGCTTTCTTT
CASSLLGGNTEAFF
>TRBV7-2|TRBD1|TRBJ2-5|.|15
TGTGCCAGCAGCCCCCGGGACAGGGAGAGAGAGACCCAGTACTTC
CASSPRDRERETQYF
>TRBV6-5|.|TRBJ1-5|.|14
TGTGCCAGCAGTAGACAGAGATCAAATCAGCCCCAGCATTTT
CASSRQRSNQPQHF
>TRBV6-5|TRBD1|TRBJ2-5|.|14
TGTGCCAGCAACGAGCAGGGGGTGAGGGAGACCCAGTACTTC
CASNEQGVRETQYF
>TRBV6-5|TRBD1|TRBJ1-1|once|14
TGTGCCAGCAGCTCGACAGGGGCGAACACTGAAGCTTTCTTT
CASSSTGANTEAFF
>TRBV7-9|.|TRBJ1-6|.|15
TGTGCCAGCAGCTTAGGTCAGGGGCTTGGTTCACCCCTCCACTTT
CASSLGQGLGSPLHF
>TRBV18|.|TRBJ2-3|few|12
TGTGCCAGCTCACCCGAGGAGGATACGCAGTATTTT
CASSPEEDTQYF
>TRBV6-1|.|TRBJ1-2|.|13
TGTGCCAGCAGTGAAGGGGGGCTCTATGGCTACACCTTC
CASSEGGLYGYTF
>TRBV19|TRBD1|TRBJ2-3|.|14
TGTGCCACCCTGGGACAGGGTGGGACAGATACGCAGTATTTT
CATLGQGGTDTQYF
>TRBV6-6|.|TRBJ1-2|.|14
TGTGCCAGCAGTTACTCGACGGGGGGACGGGGCTACACCTTC
CASSYSTGGRGYTF
>TRBV19|.|TRBJ1-1|.|15
TGTGCCAGTAGTATAGACGGCCGGGGGGACACTGAAGCTTTCTTT
CASSIDGRGDTEAFF
>TRBV19|TRBD2|TRBJ2-3|.|16
TGTGCCAGTAGTAAACGACTAGCGGCTAGCACAGATACGCAGTATTTT
CASSKRLAASTDTQYF
>TRBV24-1|.|TRBJ1-2|.|15
TGTGCCACCAGCCCGGCAGGGGAAGGGTACTATGGCTACACCTTC
CATSPAGEGYYGYTF
>TRBV29-1|.|TRBJ2-2|.|15
TGCAGCCCAAGAGGACAGTCACCAAACACCGGGGAGCTGTTTTTT
CSPRGQSPNTGELFF
>TRBV18|.|TRBJ1-1|once|14
TGTGCCAGCTCACCGACAGCCATGAACACTGAAGCTTTCTTT
CASSPTAMNTEAFF
>TRBV27|.|TRBJ2-6|.|15
TGTGCCAGCAGTTTACAGTCCTCTGGGGCCAACGTCCTGACTTTC
CASSLQSSGANVLTF
>TRBV5-1|.|TRBJ1-2|once|15
TGCGCCAGCAGCTCTTACGGGACACCTAACTATGGCTACACCTTC
CASSSYGTPNYGYTF
>TRBV9|TRBD2|TRBJ2-5|.|14
TGTGCCAGCAGCGTTCAAGCGGGAGAAGAGACCCAGTACTTC
CASSVQAGEETQYF
>TRBV19|.|TRBJ2-2|once|14
TGTGCCAGTAGTATTCGGGGAATGACCGGGGAGCTGTTTTTT
CASSIRGMTGELFF
>TRBV5-1|TRBD1|TRBJ1-2|once|14
TGCGCCAGCAGCTTGGGACAGGGGGACTATGGCTACACCTTC
CASSLGQGDYGYTF
>TRBV10-3|TRBD1|TRBJ1-1|once|16
TGTGCCATCAGTCATGGGACAGGGGGCGGAAGCACTGAAGCTTTCTTT
CAISHGTGGGSTEAFF
>TRBV28|.|TRBJ2-1|.|14
TGTGCCAGCAGCTTTGGGGGGTCCGGCAATGAGCAGTTCTTC
CASSFGGSGNEQFF
>TRBV19|.|TRBJ1-5|.|15
TGTGCCAGTAGTATGTGGGGGGGCGACAATCAGCCCCAGCATTTT
CASSMWGGDNQPQHF
>TRBV9|TRBD1|TRBJ1-3|once|18
TGTGCCAGCAGCGGCGGGACAGTCAAGGGTACCTCTGGAAACACCATATATTTT
CASSGGTVKGTSGNTIYF
>TRBV7-8|TRBD1|TRBJ1-2|.|17
TGTGCCAGCAGCTTAGTAGGCGGGGGGACAGGGCCGTTTGGCTACACCTTC
CASSLVGGGTGPFGYTF